This T cell receptor beta chain is drawn from a study of blood T cells in healthy people across ages. General study results and limits: Per million T cells, TCR beta diversity dropped roughly linearly as age increased.

Remarks on this clonotype: Its antigen remains unknown.

Next came a second PCR, run for roughly 6 to 11 cycles, which used a sample-barcoded 5' primer along with a J-beta primer mix. Sequencing recovered at least 2.5 million CDR3-containing paired-end reads from each sample. MiXCR, applied by TCRdb to the 5' RACE reads, yields one record per CDR3 protein. The sample lists some 1.4 million distinct CDR3 sequences, 42% occurring once. The TCR sequence derives from a young woman in good health. The source material was blood.

CDR3: CSANLPGVTDTQYF. DNA of the CDR3: TGCAGTGCCAATCTGCCGGGGGTCACAGATACGCAGTATTTT. The chain combines TRBV20-1 with TRBJ2-3; D may be TRBD2 (6 bases). The germline gives CDR1 DFQATT, CDR2 SNEGSKA (reference sequence). V was clipped by 6 bases and J by 2 bases, with 15 bases between them. The CDR3 length is 14 residues.